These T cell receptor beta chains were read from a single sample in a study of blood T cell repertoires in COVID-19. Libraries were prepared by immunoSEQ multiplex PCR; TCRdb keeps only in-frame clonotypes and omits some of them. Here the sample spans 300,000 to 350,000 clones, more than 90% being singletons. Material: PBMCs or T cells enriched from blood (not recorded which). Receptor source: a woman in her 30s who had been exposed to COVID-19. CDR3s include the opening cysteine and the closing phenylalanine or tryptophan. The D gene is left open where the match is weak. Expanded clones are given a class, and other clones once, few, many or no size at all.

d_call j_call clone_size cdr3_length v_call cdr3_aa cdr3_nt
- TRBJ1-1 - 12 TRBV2 CASKRDTPEAFF TGTGCCAGTAAACGGGACACCCCTGAAGCTTTCTTT
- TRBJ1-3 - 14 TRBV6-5 CASRQTENGNTIYF TGTGCCAGCAGGCAGACAGAAAACGGAAACACCATATATTTT
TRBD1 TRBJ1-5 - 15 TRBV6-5 CASSLPGQVGQPQHF TGTGCCAGCAGTCTTCCCGGACAGGTGGGTCAGCCCCAGCATTTT
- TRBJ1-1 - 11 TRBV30 CAWRDIWEAFF TGTGCCTGGAGGGACATCTGGGAAGCTTTCTTT
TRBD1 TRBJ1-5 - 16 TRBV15 CATSGGGRGFNQPQHF TGTGCCACCAGCGGAGGGGGCAGGGGGTTCAATCAGCCCCAGCATTTT
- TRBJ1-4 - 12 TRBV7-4 CALYREGEKLFF TGTGCCCTTTATCGGGAAGGTGAAAAACTGTTTTTT
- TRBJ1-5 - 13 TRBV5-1 CASSLDFGQPQHF TGCGCCAGCAGCTTGGATTTCGGTCAGCCCCAGCATTTT
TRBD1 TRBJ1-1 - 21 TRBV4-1 CASSHWGPLGTGAVGNTEAFF TGCGCCAGCAGCCACTGGGGGCCCTTAGGGACAGGGGCCGTCGGAAACACTGAAGCTTTCTTT
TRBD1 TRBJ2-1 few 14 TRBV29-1 CSGAQGGWGNEQFF TGCAGCGGGGCACAGGGGGGATGGGGGAATGAGCAGTTCTTC
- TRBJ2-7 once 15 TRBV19 CASSIGGGTTYEQYF TGTGCCAGTAGTATAGGGGGGGGCACCACCTACGAGCAGTACTTC
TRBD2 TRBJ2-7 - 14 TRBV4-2 CASSLTGGSVEQYF TGTGCCAGCAGCCTAACGGGGGGTTCGGTCGAGCAGTACTTC
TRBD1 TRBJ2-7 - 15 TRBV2 CASSRLGTGGHEQYF TGTGCCAGCAGCCGACTTGGGACAGGGGGCCACGAGCAGTACTTC
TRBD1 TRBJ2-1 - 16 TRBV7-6 CASSLAPGQGGDEQFF TGTGCCAGCAGCTTAGCCCCGGGACAGGGTGGTGATGAGCAGTTCTTC
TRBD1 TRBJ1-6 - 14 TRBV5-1 CASSLGGQGSPLHF TGCGCCAGCAGCTTGGGCGGACAGGGTTCACCCCTCCACTTT
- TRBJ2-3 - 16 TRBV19 CASNLISPLAADTQYF TGTGCCAGTAACCTGATCTCGCCACTAGCTGCAGATACGCAGTATTTT
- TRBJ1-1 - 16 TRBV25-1 CASSESMREENTEAFF TGTGCCAGCAGTGAATCGATGAGGGAAGAGAACACTGAAGCTTTCTTT
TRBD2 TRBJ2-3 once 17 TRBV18 CASSPLMLAGSTDTQYF TGTGCCAGCTCACCACTGATGCTAGCGGGTAGCACAGATACGCAGTATTTT
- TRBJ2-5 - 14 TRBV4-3 CASSQVSRGEAQYF TGCGCCAGCAGCCAAGTGTCTAGAGGGGAGGCCCAGTACTTC
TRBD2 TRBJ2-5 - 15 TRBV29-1 CSVASSGGAGETQYF TGCAGCGTTGCGAGTAGCGGGGGGGCAGGGGAGACCCAGTACTTC
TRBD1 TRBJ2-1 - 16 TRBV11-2 CASSLLGTGTYNEQFF TGTGCCAGCAGCTTACTCGGGACAGGTACCTACAATGAGCAGTTCTTC
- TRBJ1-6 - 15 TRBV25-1 CASSQTGIRTSPLHF TGTGCCAGCAGTCAAACAGGGATAAGGACGTCACCCCTCCACTTT
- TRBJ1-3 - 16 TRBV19 CASSMTFGSSGNTIYF TGTGCCAGTAGTATGACCTTCGGGAGCTCTGGAAACACCATATATTTT
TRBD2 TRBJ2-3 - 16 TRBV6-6 CASSYLTSGGSDTQYF TGTGCCAGCAGTTACTTGACTAGCGGGGGGTCAGATACGCAGTATTTT
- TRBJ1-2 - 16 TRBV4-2 CASSQDGRWYGDGYTF TGTGCCAGCAGCCAAGATGGCAGGTGGTACGGCGATGGCTACACCTTC
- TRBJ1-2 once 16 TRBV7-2 CASSPARTPTNYGYTF TGTGCCAGCAGCCCAGCTAGGACTCCTACTAACTATGGCTACACCTTC
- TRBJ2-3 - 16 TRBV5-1 CASSLVGGRLADTQYF TGCGCCAGCAGCTTGGTCGGGGGGCGCCTGGCAGATACGCAGTATTTT
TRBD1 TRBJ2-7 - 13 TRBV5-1 CASSFRGLGEQYF TGCGCCAGCAGCTTTAGGGGGCTAGGCGAGCAGTACTTC
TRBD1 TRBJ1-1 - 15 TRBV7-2 CASSPRQGSYTEAFF TGTGCCAGCAGCCCCCGACAGGGCAGCTACACTGAAGCTTTCTTT
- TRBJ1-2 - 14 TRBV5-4 CASSLAGGREGYTF TGTGCCAGCAGCTTGGCGGGGGGAAGGGAAGGCTACACCTTC
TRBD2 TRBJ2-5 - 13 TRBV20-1 CSASDPGGETQYF TGCAGTGCTAGTGACCCGGGGGGAGAGACCCAGTACTTC
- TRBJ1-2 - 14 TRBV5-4 CASSWTASGYGYTF TGTGCCAGCAGCTGGACAGCCTCCGGATATGGCTACACCTTC
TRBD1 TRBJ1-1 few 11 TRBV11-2 CASSLGQVAFF TGTGCCAGCAGCTTGGGACAGGTGGCTTTCTTT
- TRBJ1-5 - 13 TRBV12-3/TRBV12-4 CASSLGEEDVGHF TGTGCCAGCAGTTTAGGGGAGGAGGACGTCGGGCATTTT
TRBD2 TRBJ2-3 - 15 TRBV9 CASSDSGGATDTQYF TGTGCCAGCAGTGATAGCGGGGGGGCCACAGATACGCAGTATTTT
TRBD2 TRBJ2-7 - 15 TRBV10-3 CAISENSGGASEQYF TGTGCCATCAGTGAAAATAGCGGGGGGGCGTCCGAGCAGTACTTC
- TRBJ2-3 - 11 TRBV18 CASSPKATQYF TGTGCCAGCTCACCTAAAGCTACGCAGTATTTT
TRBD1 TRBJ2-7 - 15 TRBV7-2 CASSPDRDSFYEQYF TGTGCCAGCAGCCCAGACAGGGATAGTTTCTACGAGCAGTACTTC
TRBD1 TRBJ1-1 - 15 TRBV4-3 CASRGDRAWVTEAFF TGCGCCAGCAGAGGGGACAGGGCATGGGTGACTGAAGCTTTCTTT
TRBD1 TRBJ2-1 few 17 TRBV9 CASSVDGEGQGVYEQFF TGTGCCAGCAGCGTAGATGGGGAGGGACAGGGGGTTTATGAGCAGTTCTTC
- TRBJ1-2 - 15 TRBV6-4 CASSEFPDSLYGYTF TGTGCCAGCAGTGAATTCCCCGACAGTCTCTATGGCTACACCTTC
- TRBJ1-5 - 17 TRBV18 CASSPRRVGDNNQPQHF TGTGCCAGCTCACCACGACGGGTGGGGGACAACAATCAGCCCCAGCATTTT